Below are 21 T cell receptor beta chains sequenced from a single sample in a study of coeliac disease (dated by TCRdb to between 2021 and 2023). Library method: the immunoSEQ multiplex PCR assay. Here the immuneACCESS table is served through TCRdb, limited to in-frame sequences with V and J called. Missing clones are a known gap in these copies; in checked studies unresolved V genes cover under half, and the rest lacks a known reason. Within this sample are over a thousand clones, with roughly 58% of them counted one time only. In total, the top ten clones hold 25% to 35% of the sample. Sequencing was carried out using intraepithelial lymphocytes from the gut. Per the publication, the cell subset or site label means: intraepithelial cell (IEC) fraction of small intestinal biopsy. All receptors derive from a man aged 70-80 years without celiac disease.

The rearrangement uses TRBV2 and TRBJ1-5; a possible D gene is TRBD1 (6 bases). This CDR3 is built from 13 residues. The germline V and J ends were trimmed by 6 bases and 4 bases, with 10 bases remaining between them. Germline-derived CDR1 and CDR2 are SNHLY and FYNNEI. The chain's CDR3 is CASSQGQNQPQHF. The CDR3 bases are TGTGCCAGCAGCCAAGGACAGAATCAGCCCCAGCATTTT.

V gene TRBV2 combines with J gene TRBJ1-5; 7 bases are shared with TRBD1. V lost 4 bases, J lost 1 base, and 4 bases stayed unmatched. Germline CDR1 is SNHLY and CDR2 is FYNNEI. This CDR3 has 15 residues. The CDR3 sequence: CASSVRGQSNQPQHF. The CDR3 bases are TGTGCCAGCAGTGTTAGGGGGCAGAGCAATCAGCCCCAGCATTTT.

The chain joins TRBV7-3 to TRBJ1-6; 7 nucleotides line up with TRBD1. Per the germline V gene, CDR1 is SGHTA and CDR2 is FQGTGA. V lost 5 bases and J lost 0; bases outside the gene matches: 4. There are 16 residues in the CDR3. This CDR3 is CASSRQGSSYNSPLHF. In nucleotides, the CDR3 is TGTGCCAGCAGCCGACAGGGAAGCTCCTATAATTCACCCCTCCACTTT.

This clone has just a few counts. The chain employs TRBV2 and TRBJ1-1, with D unclear. With 6 bases removed from V and 0 bases from J, the gap between germline ends came to 8 bases. Germline CDR1 SNHLY, CDR2 FYNNEI. This CDR3 comprises 13 residues. The CDR3 coding sequence is TGTGCCAGCAGAGCAACCCTGAACACTGAAGCTTTCTTT. Residues: CASRATLNTEAFF.

The rearrangement uses TRBV6-1 and TRBJ2-7, with D perhaps TRBD2 (5 bases). This CDR3 spans 14 amino acids. The germline CDR1 and CDR2 sequences are MNHNS and SASEGT. The ends were cut back, 6 bases at V and 5 bases at J, with 17 bases in the middle. The CDR3: CASSRVGGYNEQYF. The CDR3 DNA sequence: TGTGCCAGCAGCCGGGTAGGAGGATATAACGAGCAGTACTTC.

Judged by abundance, this clone is large. V usage is TRBV7-9 and J usage is TRBJ1-3; D is ambiguous. The V gene lost 5 bases and the J gene lost 2 bases, with 10 bases spanning the gap. This CDR3 region has 14 residues. The germline gives CDR1 SEHNR, CDR2 FQNEAQ (reference sequence). The CDR3 region has the DNA TGTGCCAGCAGCCCCCGTGAGGCTGGAAACACCATATATTTT. It encodes CASSPREAGNTIYF.

The V call is TRBV6-5, the J call TRBJ1-1; TRBD1 might be the D (5 bases). Between the trimmed V and J ends, which lost 8 bases and 0 bases, there was a span of 13 bases. This CDR3 comprises 14 residues. CDR1 and CDR2 (germline): MNHEY, SVGAGI. DNA for the CDR3: TGTGCCAGCTGGGCGGGGACCTTGAACACTGAAGCTTTCTTT. Protein product: CASWAGTLNTEAFF.

The chain recombines TRBV6-1 with TRBJ1-5, with TRBD1 identical over 8 bases. This CDR3 has 16 residues. From germline, CDR1 is MNHNS and CDR2 SASEGT. Trimming at V came to 1 base and at J to 6 bases, leaving 8 bases not matched to a gene. In DNA form, the CDR3 reads TGTGCCAGCAGTGAAGTGGACAGGGCTTTTGGTCAGCCCCAGCATTTT. Translation gives CASSEVDRAFGQPQHF.

This chain links TRBV28 with TRBJ2-3; 8 bases fit TRBD2. J gave up 4 bases and V 2 bases, and 8 bases lay outside the gene matches. In germline, CDR1 is MDHEN, CDR2 SYDVKM. This CDR3 is built from 16 residues. The CDR3 DNA follows: TGTGCCAGCAGTTTAGAGGGAGCGGGGGCCTCAGATACGCAGTATTTT. Amino acids: CASSLEGAGASDTQYF. The whole variable domain, filled in from reference TRBV28 and TRBJ2-3, reads DVKVTQSSRYLVKRTGEKVFLECVQDMDHENMFWYRQDPGLGLRLIYFSYDVKMKEKGDIPEGYSVSREKKERFSLILESASTNQTSMYLCASSLEGAGASDTQYFGPGTRLTVL.

The gene calls are TRBV5-1 and TRBJ2-7; 8 bases line up with TRBD1. This CDR3 is built from 18 residues. Losses at the gene ends were 4 bases for V and 6 bases for J; bases not matched to a gene: 21. Germline CDR1 and CDR2: SGHRS and YFSETQ. The CDR3 reads CASSPRTGFGSSSGEQYF. CDR3 sequence (DNA): TGCGCCAGCAGCCCACGGACAGGGTTTGGTAGTTCCTCGGGCGAGCAGTACTTC.

This clone was detected a few times. This chain connects TRBV7-8 to TRBJ1-5; TRBD1 matches 8 bases. Per the germline V gene, CDR1 is SGHVS and CDR2 is FQNEAQ. This CDR3 spans 16 amino acids. The junction had 5 bases not matched to a gene; V was cut back by 0 bases and J by 4 bases. The CDR3: CASSLAMGQANQPQHF. DNA for the CDR3: TGTGCCAGCAGCTTAGCGATGGGACAGGCGAATCAGCCCCAGCATTTT.

This clone was observed a handful of times. The V and J genes are TRBV7-6 and TRBJ2-2; 8 nucleotides agree with TRBD2. V shed 5 bases and J 2 bases; nucleotides not matched to a gene: 16. The germline V gene encodes CDR1 SGHVS and CDR2 FNYEAQ. The CDR3 has 19 residues. CDR3 in amino acids: CASSHRKRGGGSNTGELFF. The CDR3, as DNA: TGTGCCAGCAGCCACCGAAAAAGGGGCGGGGGGTCCAACACCGGGGAGCTGTTTTTT.

This clone was counted a few times. This sequence joins TRBV10-3 and TRBJ1-5; D is uncertain. This CDR3 spans 14 amino acids. The germline CDR1 and CDR2 sequences are ENHRY and SYGVKD. V was trimmed by 5 bases and J by 4 bases, leaving 12 bases between them. For the CDR3, the DNA is TGTGCCATCAGTCCCGAGGCAGCGAATCAGCCCCAGCATTTT. Its protein is CAISPEAANQPQHF.

This clone was seen just once. This chain connects TRBV9 to TRBJ1-1; D call uncertain. This CDR3 has 14 amino acids. Trimming pared 3 bases from V and 0 bases from J, leaving 9 bases between. CDR1 is SGDLS and CDR2 is YYNGEE in the germline V gene. The chain's CDR3 is CASSGGLMNTEAFF. The CDR3 DNA reads TGTGCCAGCAGCGGAGGACTGATGAACACTGAAGCTTTCTTT.

The J gene is TRBJ2-5, the V gene TRBV28; 7 bases match TRBD1. V was clipped by 6 bases and J by 11 bases; unmatched bases: 15. Germline V gives CDR1 MDHEN, CDR2 SYDVKM. There are 14 residues in the CDR3. CDR3 DNA: TGTGCCAGCAGGGACTGGGGCCAGGGGGATGAGCAGTACTTC. Its protein is CASRDWGQGDEQYF. The variable domain in full, completed from reference TRBV28 and TRBJ2-5, reads DVKVTQSSRYLVKRTGEKVFLECVQDMDHENMFWYRQDPGLGLRLIYFSYDVKMKEKGDIPEGYSVSREKKERFSLILESASTNQTSMYLCASRDWGQGDEQYFGPGTRLLVL.

This clone has a handful of counts. This chain connects TRBV2 to TRBJ2-5; tentative D call: TRBD1 (6 bases). The CDR3 runs to 13 residues. Trimming cost V 11 bases and J 0 bases, with 13 bases left between them. CDR1 is SNHLY, CDR2 FYNNEI, per germline. The CDR3 spells CAGARDNQETQYF. The CDR3 bases are TGTGCCGGGGCCAGGGACAACCAAGAGACCCAGTACTTC.

In DNA form, the CDR3 reads TGTGCCATCCAGTCATCCCACTATGGCTACACCTTC. Translation: CAIQSSHYGYTF. The genes are TRBV6-1 and TRBJ1-2; no reliable D call. The V gene lost 10 bases and the J gene lost 3 bases, with 12 bases spanning the gap. The CDR3 loop spans 12 amino acids. Looked up from germline, CDR1 is MNHNS and CDR2 is SASEGT.

The chain joins TRBV10-3 to TRBJ1-6; D is possibly TRBD1 (6 bases). Germline V lookup: CDR1 ENHRY, CDR2 SYGVKD. The CDR3 runs to 13 residues. V gave up 8 bases and J gave up 5 bases, with 10 bases separating them. In DNA, the CDR3 is TGTGCCATCGGAGGGGGGGATAATTCACCCCTCCACTTT. Its translation: CAIGGGDNSPLHF.

J is TRBJ1-3 and V is TRBV19; 8 nucleotides agree with TRBD1. Germline V gene lookup returns CDR1 LNHDA and CDR2 SQIVND (reference sequence). V lost 6 bases and J lost 4; bases outside the gene matches: 5. This CDR3 comprises 14 residues. The CDR3, as DNA: TGTGCCAGTAGCCTTGACAGGGGCGGAAACACCATATATTTT. Translated: CASSLDRGGNTIYF.

The sample holds a few counts of this clone. The V gene is TRBV7-9, the J gene TRBJ1-4; no firm D call. Per the germline V gene, CDR1 is SEHNR and CDR2 is FQNEAQ (reference sequence). Between the trimmed V and J ends, which lost 5 bases and 6 bases, there was a span of 4 bases. The length of the CDR3 is 11 residues. The CDR3, as DNA: TGTGCCAGCAGCCCAGATGAAAAACTGTTTTTT. Protein sequence: CASSPDEKLFF.

The rearrangement links TRBV5-4 to TRBJ2-3, with 7 positions matching TRBD1. CDR1 SGHNT and CDR2 YYREEE come from the germline V gene (reference sequence). This CDR3 comprises 16 residues. After removal of 4 bases from V and 1 base from J, the junction contained 9 bases not matched to a gene. This CDR3 is CASSPRDSVGTDTQYF. CDR3 DNA: TGTGCCAGCAGCCCCCGGGACAGCGTCGGCACAGATACGCAGTATTTT. Full variable domain (remainder filled in from reference TRBV5-4 and TRBJ2-3): ETGVTQSPTHLIKTRGQQVTLRCSSQSGHNTVSWYQQALGQGPQFIFQYYREEENGRGNFPPRFSGLQFPNYSSELNVNALELDDSALYLCASSPRDSVGTDTQYFGPGTRLTVL.